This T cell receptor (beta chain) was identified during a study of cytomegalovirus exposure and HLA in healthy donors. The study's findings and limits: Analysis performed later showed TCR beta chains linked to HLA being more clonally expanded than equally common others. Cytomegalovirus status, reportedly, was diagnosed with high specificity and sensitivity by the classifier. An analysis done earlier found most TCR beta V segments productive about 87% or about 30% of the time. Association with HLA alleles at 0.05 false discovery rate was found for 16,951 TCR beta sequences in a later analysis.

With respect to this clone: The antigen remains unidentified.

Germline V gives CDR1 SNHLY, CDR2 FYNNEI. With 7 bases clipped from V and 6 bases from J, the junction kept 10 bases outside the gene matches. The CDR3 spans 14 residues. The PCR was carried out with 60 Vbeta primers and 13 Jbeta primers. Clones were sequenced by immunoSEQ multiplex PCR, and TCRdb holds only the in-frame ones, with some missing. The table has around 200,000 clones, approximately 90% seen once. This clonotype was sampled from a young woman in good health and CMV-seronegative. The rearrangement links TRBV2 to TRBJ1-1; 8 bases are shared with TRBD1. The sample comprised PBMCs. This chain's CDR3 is CASMQTGVGAEAFF. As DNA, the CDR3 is TGTGCCAGCATGCAGACAGGGGTGGGGGCTGAAGCTTTCTTT.